The rows below give T cell receptor beta chains drawn from one sample of a study of shared clonotypes between healthy human individuals. Assay used: immunoSEQ multiplex PCR; TCRdb lists only in-frame clones, some missing. The sample gives 2 million to 2.5 million clones, about 92% of which show up once; approximately 1.7% is in the top ten. Material for sequencing was naive CD8+ T cells from PBMCs. The receptors shown here come from a man aged 18 to 30 in good health. Some clones in this sample may be carry-over from other donors' samples. CDR3s include the opening cysteine and the closing phenylalanine or tryptophan. A D gene is named only where the DNA matches it firmly. Size values are once, few and many counts, or a class for expanded clones, and some rows have none.

d_call	clone_size	j_call	v_call	cdr3_aa	cdr3_nt
-	-	TRBJ2-3	TRBV6-1	CASSEATTASTDTQYF	TGTGCCAGCAGTGAAGCGACGACAGCCAGCACAGATACGCAGTATTTT
TRBD2	-	TRBJ2-7	TRBV10-3	CAISEPNSGDKYEQYF	TGTGCCATCAGTGAGCCAAATAGCGGGGACAAATACGAGCAGTACTTC
-	-	TRBJ2-7	TRBV10-1	CASSDGGAEQYF	TGCGCCAGCAGTGATGGTGGGGCCGAGCAGTACTTC
-	-	TRBJ2-1	TRBV9	CASSAPGSFYVNQFF	TGTGCCAGCAGCGCCCCAGGGTCTTTTTACGTGAATCAGTTCTTC
-	-	TRBJ1-1	TRBV6-6	CASSYSPGVDTEAFF	TGTGCCAGCAGTTACTCTCCAGGGGTGGACACTGAAGCTTTCTTT
TRBD1	once	TRBJ1-2	TRBV18	CASSPPDRAGWNNYGYTF	TGTGCCAGCTCACCACCCGACAGGGCAGGGTGGAATAACTATGGCTACACCTTC
TRBD1	-	TRBJ2-7	TRBV27	CASAHGTGYEQYF	TGTGCCAGCGCCCACGGGACAGGCTACGAGCAGTACTTC
-	-	TRBJ1-2	TRBV7-6	CASSLDRGNYGYTF	TGTGCCAGCAGCTTAGACCGGGGTAACTATGGCTACACCTTC
-	-	TRBJ2-7	TRBV27	CASSPGGTYEQYF	TGTGCCAGCAGTCCCGGAGGGACCTACGAGCAGTACTTC
-	-	TRBJ2-3	TRBV9	CASSVVGDTQYF	TGTGCCAGCAGCGTAGTCGGAGATACGCAGTATTTT
-	-	TRBJ2-6	TRBV19	CASSSYGANVLTF	TGTGCCAGTAGTTCCTATGGGGCCAACGTCCTGACTTTC
TRBD2	-	TRBJ2-1	TRBV7-9	CASSLKGQRLAWYNEQFF	TGTGCCAGCAGCTTAAAAGGTCAGCGACTAGCGTGGTACAATGAGCAGTTCTTC
TRBD2	-	TRBJ2-7	TRBV28	CASSQGLAGGKSYEQYF	TGTGCCAGCAGCCAGGGACTAGCGGGAGGAAAATCCTACGAGCAGTACTTC
-	-	TRBJ2-1	TRBV30	CAWSPKPYEQFF	TGTGCCTGGTCCCCGAAACCTTATGAGCAGTTCTTC
TRBD2	-	TRBJ2-7	TRBV7-9	CASSPYPSGFSYEQYF	TGTGCCAGCAGCCCGTACCCTAGCGGCTTCTCCTACGAGCAGTACTTC
-	-	TRBJ1-4	TRBV2	CASSQTGDSNEKLFF	TGTGCCAGCAGCCAGACTGGCGACTCTAATGAAAAACTGTTTTTT